This T cell receptor beta chain derives from a study of T cell responses to AZD1222 COVID-19 vaccine. Whole-study context: Second doses that came at about 4 or about 12 weeks were put together.

Sequencing used immunoSEQ multiplex PCR; TCRdb keeps in-frame clones, though not all of them. The sample holds more than 100,000 clones, 90% to 95% seen once. CDR1 is LNHDA, CDR2 SQIVND, per germline (reference sequence). Between the trimmed V and J ends, which lost 8 bases and 2 bases, there was a span of 7 bases. CDR3 length: 12 residues. The rearrangement uses TRBV19 and TRBJ1-3; D remains ambiguous. The TCR was taken from an adult in good health. This specimen was peripheral blood, taken on day 0 of AZD1222 vaccination. The CDR3 region has the DNA TGTGCCAGTTCCGGTACTGGAAACACCATATATTTT. Encoded protein: CASSGTGNTIYF.